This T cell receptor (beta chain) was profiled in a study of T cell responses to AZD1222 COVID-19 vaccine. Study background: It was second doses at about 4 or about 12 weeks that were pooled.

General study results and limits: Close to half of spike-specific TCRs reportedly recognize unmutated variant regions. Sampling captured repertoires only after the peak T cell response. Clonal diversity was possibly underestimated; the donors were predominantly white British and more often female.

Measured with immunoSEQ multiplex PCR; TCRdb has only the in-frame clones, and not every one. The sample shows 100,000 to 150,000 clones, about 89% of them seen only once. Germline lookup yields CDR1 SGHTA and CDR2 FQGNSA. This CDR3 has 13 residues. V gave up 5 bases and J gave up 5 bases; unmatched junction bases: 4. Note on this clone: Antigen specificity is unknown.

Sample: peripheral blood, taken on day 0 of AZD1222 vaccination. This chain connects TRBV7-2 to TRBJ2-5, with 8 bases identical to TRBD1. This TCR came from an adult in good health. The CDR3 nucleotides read TGTGCCAGCAGCGCAGGGGGCTCGGAGACCCAGTACTTC. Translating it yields CASSAGGSETQYF.